One TCR beta chain is described in this entry. Its target antigen remains unknown. Within one base of it there is no much larger clone, and no base qualities were kept. These data come from a study of chemoradiotherapy in HPV16-positive cancers (dated by TCRdb to 2022 to 2024). As for the study more broadly: Using functional T-cell assays on cells from a couple of HPV16-positive patients, the researchers defined candidate HPV-specific T-cell clones and common TCR motifs. The study asked whether T-cell immunity against the HPV oncoproteins E6 and E7 changes during chemoradiotherapy and whether it affects survival. Next, the candidate HPV-specific TCRs and motifs were followed in TCR repertoires from more than 70 patients with HPV-related cancers.

Repertoires were sampled multiple times during chemoradiotherapy, which allowed clonal expansion in the tumor microenvironment to be followed. Results the study describes overall, beyond this receptor: In HPV16-positive patients, expansion of HPV-responsive T cells during chemoradiotherapy was found to be associated with improved recurrence-free survival. The survival association was reported for HPV16-positive patients, and the functional definition of HPV-specific T cells was derived from only a couple of HPV16-positive patients. Expansion of candidate HPV-specific clones and E7-related TCR motifs was observed in the tumor microenvironment during treatment, whereas no such expansion was observed for non-HPV-specific T cells.

Library preparation employed the immunoSEQ multiplex PCR assay. TCRdb re-hosts the immuneACCESS table, in-frame sequences only. Its copies lack some clones; in the studies checked, an unresolved V gene accounts for under half of them, and the cause for the rest is not known. The sample has about 5,800 clones on record, over 60% of them singletons. The ten largest clones add up to less than 45% of the sample. V is shortened by 4 bases, J by 7 bases, and the region joining them spans 11 bases. Based on the germline V gene, the CDR1 and CDR2 sequences are SQVTM and ANQGSEA. The CDR3 starts with the cysteine, ends with the phenylalanine, and has 12 residues. CDR3 DNA only is kept here, 36 bases in frame from base 1.

The specimen was collected from a patient who underwent chemoradiotherapy. Recombination joined TRBV29-1 with TRBJ2-1, with an unclear D gene assignment. This clonotype was obtained from a human donor with HPV-associated anogenital cancer. The DNA sequence is given as TGCAGCGTTGGTCCAGGCCCTAATGAGCAGTTCTTC. This encodes CSVGPGPNEQFF.